The rows below give T cell receptor beta chains drawn from one sample of a study of T-cell memory formation after mild COVID-19. TCRdb re-called the 5' RACE reads with MiXCR, one entry per CDR3 protein. The sample has about 470,000 distinct CDR3 sequences, roughly 25% seen once; the top ten hold under 15%. The material sequenced was PBMCs or a T cell subset sorted from them (not recorded which). These receptors were taken from an adult woman who had mild COVID-19 (a few samples of this study predate the infection). Cell type and time point are not known. CDR3s leave out the opening cysteine and the closing phenylalanine or tryptophan. D genes are given only for firm matches.

TRBV4-3	TRBJ2-1	TRBD2	ASSQGLATYNEQF
TRBV4-2	TRBJ1-4	TRBD1	ASSQAPWRQGLLGTNEKLF
TRBV19	TRBJ1-2	.	ASEPRGAEGYT
TRBV12-5	TRBJ1-1	.	ASGSGLTEAF
TRBV6-5	TRBJ2-2	.	ASMRAGELF
TRBV29-1	TRBJ1-1	.	SAKNRRRNTEAF
TRBV7-6	TRBJ2-1	TRBD1	ASSPDRGTRNEQF
TRBV5-1	TRBJ2-1	TRBD2	ASRFLAGGMNEQF
TRBV3-1	TRBJ2-1	TRBD1	ASTLGGRGSYNEQF
TRBV29-1	TRBJ1-1	.	SVRTGMNTEAF
TRBV5-1	TRBJ2-4	.	ASTWTVGSKNIQY
TRBV7-8	TRBJ2-7	.	ASSLDREQY
TRBV11-3	TRBJ2-1	TRBD2	ASSLTAGVMDEQF
TRBV5-1	TRBJ2-5	.	ASSLYEGRETQY
TRBV20-1	TRBJ1-1	TRBD1	SAPRDSGTEAF
TRBV24-1	TRBJ2-7	TRBD1	ATSDSSGGLYEQY
TRBV7-9	TRBJ2-3	TRBD2	ASRSGGRAHQDTDTQY
TRBV20-1	TRBJ2-3	TRBD2	SANPLAGAGDTQY
TRBV30	TRBJ2-5	TRBD2	AWSAERDAWQETQY
TRBV29-1	TRBJ2-7	.	SVEDLYSCPRVSDGEQY
TRBV12-3/TRBV12-4	TRBJ2-1	TRBD2	ASNQAGGPSEQF
TRBV7-7	TRBJ2-1	TRBD2	ASSRSGGNNEQF
TRBV10-3	TRBJ2-1	.	AIGEGTYNEQF
TRBV12-3/TRBV12-4	TRBJ1-1	TRBD1	ASSLFPRGRQDTEAF
TRBV20-1	TRBJ2-7	TRBD1	SAKDRVHEQY
TRBV25-1	TRBJ1-2	.	ASTQRGLGGYT
TRBV5-1	TRBJ2-7	TRBD2	ASSSTSGTYEQY
TRBV12-3/TRBV12-4	TRBJ2-1	TRBD2	ASSYSGRAYEQF